These 32 T cell receptor beta chains came from one sample sequenced in a study of beta chain features in type 1 diabetes. Since all of the isolated RNA was reverse transcribed, expressed TCRB transcripts were what got sequenced. Only in-frame clones appear in the TCRdb table, and some are missing; sequencing was by immunoSEQ multiplex PCR. The profile covers 150,000 or so clones, with 9% to 9.5% appearing a single time and about 0.66% taken by the ten largest. The material sequenced was central memory CD4+ T cells from blood. These receptors were obtained from a young man in good health.

The chain is built from TRBV30 and TRBJ1-6; 9 bases map to TRBD1. Germline values: CDR1 GTSNPN, CDR2 SVGIG (reference sequence). The CDR3 is made up of 15 amino acids. Trimming at V came to 2 bases and at J to 6 bases, leaving 5 bases not matched to a gene. The CDR3 nucleotides read TGTGCCTGGAGTCCCTTGGACAGGGGTAATTCACCCCTCCACTTT. Protein: CAWSPLDRGNSPLHF.

The chain has TRBV11-3 and TRBJ2-6; D is possibly TRBD2 (7 bases). V was clipped by 6 bases and J by 2 bases, with 17 bases between them. The CDR3 has 17 residues. Germline lookup yields CDR1 SGHNT and CDR2 YENEEA. The CDR3 protein is CASSQGGGRAGANVLTF. CDR3 DNA sequence: TGTGCCAGCAGTCAAGGGGGGGGGCGCGCTGGGGCCAACGTCCTGACTTTC.

This clone came up a few times. This sample includes further DNA sequences coding for the same CDR3. The rearrangement uses TRBV18 and TRBJ2-2, with 10 bases that match TRBD1. Germline values: CDR1 KGHSH, CDR2 LQKENI. Trimming at V came to 3 bases and at J to 3 bases, leaving 4 bases not matched to a gene. This CDR3 is 16 amino acids long. The CDR3 region is CASSPRQGADTGELFF. The DNA of the CDR3 is TGTGCCAGCTCACCTCGACAGGGGGCCGACACCGGGGAGCTGTTTTTT.

V gene TRBV25-1 combines with J gene TRBJ1-3; D ambiguous. CDR3 length equals 17 residues. Germline V gene data show CDR1 as MGHDK and CDR2 as SYGVNS. V was clipped by 3 bases and J by 0 bases, with 15 bases between them. In DNA, the CDR3 is TGTGCCAGCAGTGAGCCGGATCCGGGTTTCTCTGGAAACACCATATATTTT. This translates into CASSEPDPGFSGNTIYF.

V usage is TRBV5-1 and J usage is TRBJ2-3; D may be TRBD2 (5 bases). Germline CDR1 and CDR2: SGHRS and YFSETQ. The CDR3 extends over 15 amino acids. V lost 5 bases to trimming and J lost 4 bases, with 17 bases between them. CDR3 in DNA: TGCGCCAGCAGGCGGGCCGCCGGCGGTGCAGATACGCAGTATTTT. This translates into CASRRAAGGADTQYF.

This clone showed up many times. This rearrangement joins TRBV30 to TRBJ1-2; D remains unclear. The CDR3 runs to 13 residues. Trimming shortened V by 8 bases and J by 3 bases, and 16 bases separated the two germline ends. Germline CDR1 reads GTSNPN; CDR2 reads SVGIG (reference sequence). In nucleotides, the CDR3 is TGTGCCCCCCCCCGGGGTCTCGACTATGGCTACACCTTC. Amino acids: CAPPRGLDYGYTF. Looking up the rest from reference TRBV30 and TRBJ1-2 gives the full variable domain: SQTIHQWPATLVQPVGSPLSLECTVEGTSNPNLYWYRQAAGRGLQLLFYSVGIGQISSEVPQNLSASRPQDRQFILSSKKLLLSDSGFYLCAPPRGLDYGYTFGSGTRLTVV.

V gene TRBV9 combines with J gene TRBJ2-7; 9 bases match TRBD1. CDR1 is SGDLS and CDR2 is YYNGEE in the germline V gene. The V segment lost 3 bases and the J segment 2 bases; nucleotides outside the gene matches: 6. CDR3 size: 15 residues. The CDR3 loop is CASSAGQGHAYEQYF. The CDR3 DNA is TGTGCCAGCAGCGCCGGACAGGGGCATGCCTACGAGCAGTACTTC.

This clone was recorded a few times. The chain joins TRBV14 to TRBJ2-7; D perhaps matches TRBD1 (5 bases). The ends were cut back, 4 bases at V and 4 bases at J, with 11 bases in the middle. CDR3 length equals 13 residues. The germline V gene has CDR1 SGHDN and CDR2 FVKESK. The CDR3 DNA is TGTGCCAGCAGCCGATACAGGACGTACGAGCAGTACTTC. It specifies CASSRYRTYEQYF.

The V and J genes are TRBV7-2 and TRBJ2-1; D is uncertain. This CDR3 contains 15 residues. V lost 8 bases, J lost 0 bases, and 14 bases lay in between. Per germline, CDR1 SGHTA and CDR2 FQGNSA. DNA for the CDR3: TGTGCCAGCGCCTCTCGGAGAAGCTCCTACAATGAGCAGTTCTTC. Translated: CASASRRSSYNEQFF.

The table lists this clone with a few counts. The chain combines TRBV2 with TRBJ1-2; D is perhaps TRBD1 (6 bases). Germline V CDR1 and CDR2: SNHLY, FYNNEI. The V and J ends lost 5 bases and 7 bases respectively, with 8 bases between them. The CDR3 covers 11 residues. Written as DNA, the CDR3 is TGTGCCAGCAGTAACAGGGTTGGCTACACCTTC. It codes for CASSNRVGYTF.

V gene TRBV5-1 combines with J gene TRBJ2-3; 9 bases align to TRBD1. V was clipped by 4 bases and J by 6 bases; unmatched bases: 6. Per the germline V gene, CDR1 is SGHRS and CDR2 is YFSETQ. The CDR3 length is 14 residues. CDR3 DNA: TGCGCCAGCAGCCAGGGACAGGGTAGGGATACGCAGTATTTT. Protein product: CASSQGQGRDTQYF.

V and J are TRBV7-2 and TRBJ2-1; 7 positions match TRBD1. J gave up 2 bases and V 5 bases, and 6 bases lay outside the gene matches. The CDR3 runs to 15 residues. From germline, CDR1 is SGHTA and CDR2 FQGNSA. CDR3 loop: CASSLDRVAYNEQFF. In nucleotides, the CDR3 is TGTGCCAGCAGCCTAGACAGGGTAGCCTACAATGAGCAGTTCTTC.

This clone was seen repeatedly, ten times or more. CDR3 in amino acids: CSGDLGGDEQFF. The CDR3 DNA follows: TGCAGCGGCGACCTAGGGGGGGATGAGCAGTTCTTC. The J gene is TRBJ2-1, the V gene TRBV29-1; D might be TRBD2 (7 bases). In germline, CDR1 is SQVTM, CDR2 ANQGSEA. Trimming cost V 7 bases and J 8 bases, with 15 bases left between them. The length of the CDR3 is 12 residues.

This clone was counted many times. V usage is TRBV11-2 and J usage is TRBJ2-6; D perhaps matches TRBD1 (6 bases). CDR3 length: 14 amino acids. Trimming removed 6 bases from V and 4 bases from J, with 10 bases in between. Germline CDR1 is SGHAT and CDR2 is FQNNGV. Here the CDR3 reads CASRTGYGANVLTF. The CDR3 nucleotides are TGTGCCAGCAGAACAGGGTACGGGGCCAACGTCCTGACTTTC. Filled out from reference TRBV11-2 and TRBJ2-6, the complete variable domain reads EAGVAQSPRYKIIEKRQSVAFWCNPISGHATLYWYQQILGQGPKLLIQFQNNGVVDDSQLPKDRFSAERLKGVDSTLKIQPAKLEDSAVYLCASRTGYGANVLTFGAGSRLTVL.

The V call is TRBV7-2, the J call TRBJ2-5, with 8 positions matching TRBD2. The germline V gene encodes CDR1 SGHTA and CDR2 FQGNSA. V dropped 5 bases and J dropped 2; count of bases not matched to a gene: 7. The CDR3 sequence is 15 residues long. The CDR3 sequence is CASSLWRGAQETQYF. The CDR3 nucleotides are TGTGCCAGCAGCCTCTGGCGGGGGGCTCAAGAGACCCAGTACTTC.

In its sample, this clone was seen many times. The chain employs TRBV28 and TRBJ2-3; 7 bases are shared with TRBD2. Germline lookup yields CDR1 MDHEN and CDR2 SYDVKM. Trimming removed 4 bases from V and 0 bases from J; junction bases left unmatched: 4. The CDR3 runs 15 residues. The CDR3, as DNA: TGTGCCAGCAGTTGGTACGGGGGGAGCACAGATACGCAGTATTTT. It codes for CASSWYGGSTDTQYF.

This clone has only a few counts. The chain joins TRBV5-4 to TRBJ2-3; D possibly corresponds to TRBD2 (6 bases). The length of the CDR3 is 14 residues. Per the germline V gene, CDR1 is SGHNT and CDR2 is YYREEE (reference sequence). V lost 2 bases, J lost 1 base, and 8 bases lay in between. The CDR3 nucleotides are TGTGCCAGCAGCTTACCGGGGGGCACAGATACGCAGTATTTT. Its translation: CASSLPGGTDTQYF.

V and J are TRBV6-5 and TRBJ1-1, with TRBD1 matching 7 bases. Germline values: CDR1 MNHEY, CDR2 SVGAGI. The CDR3 runs to 15 residues. Unmatched junction bases numbered 10, after V lost 7 bases and J lost 2 bases. The CDR3 sequence is CASTHSGTANTEAFF. In nucleotides, the CDR3 is TGTGCCAGCACCCACTCCGGGACAGCAAACACTGAAGCTTTCTTT.

J is TRBJ2-2 and V is TRBV6-5; D may be TRBD1 (5 bases). Germline V CDR1 and CDR2: MNHEY, SVGAGI. The CDR3 totals 15 residues. Trimming removed 0 bases at V and 6 bases at J, with 11 bases between. As DNA, the CDR3 is TGTGCCAGCAGTTACTCCCAGGGAATCCCCGGGGAGCTGTTTTTT. This gives the protein CASSYSQGIPGELFF.

V gene TRBV11-2 combines with J gene TRBJ1-3; D call uncertain. Germline V lookup: CDR1 SGHAT, CDR2 FQNNGV. The CDR3 contains 17 residues. Trimming stripped 3 bases from V and 0 bases from J, with 15 bases between. CDR3 in amino acids: CASSFRADVRSGNTIYF. CDR3 coding DNA: TGTGCCAGCAGCTTTAGAGCGGACGTCCGCTCTGGAAACACCATATATTTT.

In its sample, this clone was seen a few times. The chain joins TRBV5-4 to TRBJ2-3, with a weak D call TRBD2 (7 bases). Germline values: CDR1 SGHNT, CDR2 YYREEE (reference sequence). V lost 0 bases to trimming and J lost 1 base, with 12 bases between them. The CDR3 has 16 amino acids. This CDR3 is CASSLGQGRGTDTQYF. For the CDR3, the DNA is TGTGCCAGCAGCTTGGGGCAGGGGAGGGGCACAGATACGCAGTATTTT.

CDR3 sequence (DNA): TGCGCCAGCAGCCTCGGACAGAGTGACGGGGAGACCCAGTACTTC. This translates into CASSLGQSDGETQYF. The chain links TRBV10-2 to TRBJ2-5; possibly TRBD1 for D (6 bases). Germline CDR1 WSHSY, CDR2 SAAADI. The CDR3 totals 15 residues. Deletions cut 6 bases from V and 5 bases from J, with 19 bases between.

This clone has just a few counts. The V gene is TRBV7-2, the J gene TRBJ2-5; 8 nucleotides align to TRBD2. This CDR3 has 15 residues. Germline values: CDR1 SGHTA, CDR2 FQGNSA. J gave up 4 bases and V 6 bases, and 10 bases lay outside the gene matches. This CDR3 is CASRTGTRTTETQYF. CDR3 DNA sequence: TGTGCCAGCAGAACCGGGACTAGGACTACAGAGACCCAGTACTTC. The entire variable domain, with the rest obtained from reference TRBV7-2 and TRBJ2-5, is as follows: GAGVSQSPSNKVTEKGKDVELRCDPISGHTALYWYRQSLGQGLEFLIYFQGNSAPDKSGLPSDRFSAERTGGSVSTLTIQRTQQEDSAVYLCASRTGTRTTETQYFGPGTRLLVL.

The chain carries TRBV2 and TRBJ2-3; a weak D match, TRBD2 (5 bases). From germline, CDR1 is SNHLY and CDR2 FYNNEI. The CDR3 loop spans 15 amino acids. Deletions cut 4 bases from V and 2 bases from J, with 13 bases between. The CDR3: CASSVSPADTDTQYF. The CDR3 nucleotides are TGTGCCAGCAGTGTCAGCCCAGCGGACACAGATACGCAGTATTTT.

This clone has just a few counts. V usage is TRBV5-1 and J usage is TRBJ2-7; 10 nucleotides agree with TRBD1. Per the germline V gene, CDR1 is SGHRS and CDR2 is YFSETQ. The CDR3 contains 17 residues. J was trimmed by 0 bases and V by 5 bases; bases with no gene match: 11. The CDR3 sequence is CASRDERQGARSYEQYF. In nucleotides, the CDR3 is TGCGCCAGCAGGGATGAGAGACAGGGGGCCCGCTCCTACGAGCAGTACTTC.

The chain couples TRBV4-3 to TRBJ2-6; D may be TRBD2 (5 bases). The V end lost 1 base, the J end lost 0 bases, and 13 bases lay between the germline ends. Germline CDR1 and CDR2: LGHNA and YSLEER. The CDR3 length is 18 residues. CDR3 DNA sequence: TGCGCCAGCAGCCAAGGGAGGAGGCAACCCTCTGGGGCCAACGTCCTGACTTTC. This encodes CASSQGRRQPSGANVLTF.

J is TRBJ2-1 and V is TRBV5-8, with 9 bases matching TRBD1. Germline assignment: CDR1 SGHTS and CDR2 YDEGEE. This CDR3 has 12 residues. The junction had 4 bases not matched to a gene; V was cut back by 5 bases and J by 10 bases. The CDR3 region is CASSQTGGEQFF. The CDR3 DNA is TGTGCCAGCAGTCAAACAGGGGGCGAGCAGTTCTTC.

In its sample, this clone was seen many times. This rearrangement joins TRBV13 to TRBJ1-1; D possibly corresponds to TRBD1 (5 bases). This CDR3 contains 12 residues. The germline gives CDR1 PRHDT, CDR2 FYEKMQ (reference sequence). Trimming shortened V by 5 bases and J by 11 bases, and 15 bases separated the two germline ends. As DNA, the CDR3 is TGTGCCAGCAGCCGATTCCCGGGGGTCGCTTTCTTT. It is translated as CASSRFPGVAFF.

This clone was detected ten times or more. The V and J genes are TRBV7-9 and TRBJ2-7, with 7 bases that match TRBD1. CDR1 SEHNR and CDR2 FQNEAQ come from the germline V gene (reference sequence). CDR3 size: 13 residues. J lost 4 bases, V lost 2 bases, and 2 bases had no gene match. CDR3 bases: TGTGCCAGCAGCTTACTACAGGGGTACGAGCAGTACTTC. Protein: CASSLLQGYEQYF.

This clone has a handful of counts. Here the CDR3 reads CASRGVSNTGELFF. The CDR3, as DNA: TGTGCCAGTCGCGGGGTCTCGAACACCGGGGAGCTGTTTTTT. This rearrangement joins TRBV9 to TRBJ2-2; possible D gene TRBD2, 6 bases. The germline CDR1 and CDR2 sequences are SGDLS and YYNGEE. Trimming shortened V by 8 bases and J by 0 bases, and 11 bases separated the two germline ends. The CDR3 is 14 residues long.

This clone was detected a few times. The chain is built from TRBV11-2 and TRBJ1-5, with TRBD1 matching over 7 bases. CDR1 is SGHAT and CDR2 is FQNNGV in the germline V gene. This CDR3 comprises 16 residues. Unmatched junction bases numbered 9, after V lost 4 bases and J lost 3 bases. CDR3 sequence reads: CASSSLDRADNQPQHF. In nucleotides, the CDR3 is TGTGCCAGCAGCTCGCTAGACAGGGCGGACAATCAGCCCCAGCATTTT.

This clone has a handful of counts. This sequence joins TRBV30 and TRBJ2-4; D might be TRBD2 (7 bases). Trimming removed 3 bases from V and 7 bases from J, with 10 bases in between. The length of the CDR3 is 12 residues. Per germline, CDR1 GTSNPN and CDR2 SVGIG (reference sequence). CDR3 DNA: TGTGCCTGGAGGGGGGGGCTCAACATTCAGTACTTC. Translated, it gives CAWRGGLNIQYF.